The clone carrying this T cell receptor beta chain came up many times. TCRdb re-derived calls from the 5' RACE reads in MiXCR, one entry per CDR3 protein. The sample includes roughly 750,000 distinct CDR3 sequences, 20% to 25% seen only once; the top ten take around 4.5%. The data originate from a study of identical twins. CDR1 and CDR2 from the germline V gene are SEHNR and FQNEAQ (reference sequence). The CDR3 runs 13 residues. Trimming shortened V by 3 bases and J by 4 bases, and 9 bases separated the two germline ends. Separately, the same data were catalogued under a study of T cells expressing NK-cell markers.

The gene calls are TRBV7-9 and TRBJ1-1; the D is unclear. The clonotype originates from a woman in her late teens or twenties in good health. What was sequenced was PBMCs. As DNA, the CDR3 is TGTGCCAGCAGCTTTTTCGGGAGCACTGAAGCTTTCTTT. Protein product: CASSFFGSTEAFF.